One and the same sample provided the 5 T cell receptor beta chains below, sequenced in a study of T cell clonality in common variable immunodeficiency. Sequencing used immunoSEQ multiplex PCR; TCRdb keeps in-frame clones, though not all of them. This repertoire holds roughly 60,000 clones, and none appear only once. Sequenced sample: peripheral blood mononuclear cells. The receptors derive from a person aged 18 to 69 in good health.

This clone was counted at least ten times. Coverage ceases 3 residues before the CDR3 finishes, and the germline J gene fills in the end. J is TRBJ2-1 and V is TRBV7-6; 8 nucleotides line up with TRBD1. Germline CDR1 and CDR2: SGHVS and FNYEAQ. This CDR3 spans 15 amino acids. V lost 4 bases, J lost 7 bases, and 9 bases stayed unmatched. The DNA read from the CDR3 is TGTGCCAGCAGCTCATTCAGGGGGCAGGTTAATGAG. Translating it yields CASSSFRGQVNE. The whole CDR3 sequence is CASSSFRGQVNEQFF. Using reference TRBV7-6 and TRBJ2-1 for the parts outside the CDR3, the full variable domain is GAGVSQSPRYKVTKRGQDVALRCDPISGHVSLYWYRQALGQGPEFLTYFNYEAQQDKSGLPNDRFSAERPEGSISTLTIQRTEQRDSAMYRCASSSFRGQVNEQFFGPGTRLTVL.

This clone was counted at least ten times. One junction end does not reproduce the germline sequence, and a read error may be involved. The missing CDR3 end, 3 residues past where the read stops, is filled in from the germline J gene. The chain is built from TRBV4-2 and TRBJ1-2; 8 nucleotides match TRBD1. Germline values: CDR1 LGHNA, CDR2 YNFKEQ. The CDR3 loop spans 17 amino acids. This CDR3 is CASSPLSGGMENYGYTF. CDR3 DNA (partial): TGCGCCAGCAGCCCGTTGTCAGGGGGCATGGAGAACTATGGC.

On this clone itself: The CDR3 end falls 3 residues outside the read, so it is completed with the germline J gene. The gene calls are TRBV20-1 and TRBJ2-1, with 8 bases identical to TRBD2. Germline lookup yields CDR1 DFQATT and CDR2 SNEGSKA (reference sequence). This CDR3 contains 15 residues. V trimming: 3 bases; J trimming: 6 bases; junction bases outside the gene matches: 10. This chain's CDR3 is CSASKPGLGPNEQFF. CDR3 DNA (partial): TGCAGTGCTAGTAAACCGGGACTAGGACCCAATGAG.

This clone was seen ten or more times. The sequenced fragment ends 3 residues before the CDR3 boundary, so the rest is inferred from the germline J gene. The chain recombines TRBV20-1 with TRBJ2-7; D uncertain. The CDR3 totals 13 residues. Trimming took off 4 bases at V and 0 bases at J, with 10 bases between the two ends. Looked up from germline, CDR1 is DFQATT and CDR2 is SNEGSKA (reference sequence). The covered CDR3 bases are TGCAGTGCTACTAGGATGATCTCCTACGAG. This translates into CSATRMISYE. In full, the CDR3 is CSATRMISYEQYF.

In its sample, this clone was seen many times. The read stops 3 residues short of the end of the CDR3; the missing end is completed from the germline J gene. The chain couples TRBV28 to TRBJ2-2; 7 bases are shared with TRBD2. Germline V gives CDR1 MDHEN, CDR2 SYDVKM. The CDR3 totals 17 residues. The J segment lost 1 base and the V segment lost 2 bases, leaving 7 bases of the junction unmatched. The CDR3 reads CASSLPFRGENTGELFF. The DNA read from the CDR3 is TGTGCCAGCAGTTTACCTTTTCGGGGGGAGAACACCGGGGAG. Filled out from reference TRBV28 and TRBJ2-2, the complete variable domain reads DVKVTQSSRYLVKRTGEKVFLECVQDMDHENMFWYRQDPGLGLRLIYFSYDVKMKEKGDIPEGYSVSREKKERFSLILESASTNQTSMYLCASSLPFRGENTGELFFGEGSRLTVL.